This T cell receptor (beta chain) was obtained from a study of a mutant IDH1 vaccine in newly diagnosed glioma. The overall study: Treated patients, averaging roughly 40 years, were 62.5% male and around 40% female. Before enrollment, patients got radiotherapy alone, temozolomide alone, or mostly the combination. Broader study findings: Pseudoprogression appears to have had no connection to changes in top peripheral T cell clonotypes. Vaccine-induced immune responses occurred in less than 95% of patients.

Time point denoted: week 11, during vaccination. Every single dose of the vaccine, 300 ug of mutant IDH1 20-mer peptide, came with topical imiquimod. The assay was immunoSEQ multiplex PCR, and TCRdb's table has in-frame clones only and misses some. The table shows tens of thousands of clones, with 55% to 75% occurring only once. Germline V gives CDR1 SSHAT, CDR2 FNYEAQ (reference sequence). This CDR3 spans 15 amino acids. As for this clone: The antigen is unknown. The junction shows a germline mismatch at one end, possibly a read error.

Sequencing used peripheral blood mononuclear cells (PBMCs), obtained from a glioma patient whose treatment included an IDH1 peptide vaccine. The V and J genes are TRBV7-7 and TRBJ2-5; D perhaps matches TRBD2 (6 bases). This sequence was found in a man younger than 35 with glioma. Some clones in this sample may be carry-over from other donors' samples. The CDR3 region has the DNA TGTGCTAGCAGCCCCACGGGCGGGATCCGAGAGACCCAGTACTTC. This codes for CASSPTGGIRETQYF.